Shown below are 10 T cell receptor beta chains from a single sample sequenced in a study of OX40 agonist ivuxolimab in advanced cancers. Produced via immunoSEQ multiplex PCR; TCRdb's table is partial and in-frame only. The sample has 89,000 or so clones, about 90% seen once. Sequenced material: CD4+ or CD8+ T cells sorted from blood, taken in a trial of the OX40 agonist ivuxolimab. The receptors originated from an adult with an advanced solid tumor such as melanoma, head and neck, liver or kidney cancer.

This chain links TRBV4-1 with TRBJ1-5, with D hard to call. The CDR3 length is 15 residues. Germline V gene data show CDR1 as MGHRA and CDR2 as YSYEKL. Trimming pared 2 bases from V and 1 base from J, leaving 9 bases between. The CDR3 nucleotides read TGCGCCAGCAGCCAACGCACAGAAAGCAATCAGCCCCAGCATTTT. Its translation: CASSQRTESNQPQHF.

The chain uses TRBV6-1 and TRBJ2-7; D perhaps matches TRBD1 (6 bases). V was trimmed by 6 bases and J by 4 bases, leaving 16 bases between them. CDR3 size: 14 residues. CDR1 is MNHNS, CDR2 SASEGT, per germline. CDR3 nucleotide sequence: TGTGCCAGCAGCGAGGGGGAGTGGTGGTACGAGCAGTACGTC. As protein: CASSEGEWWYEQYV.

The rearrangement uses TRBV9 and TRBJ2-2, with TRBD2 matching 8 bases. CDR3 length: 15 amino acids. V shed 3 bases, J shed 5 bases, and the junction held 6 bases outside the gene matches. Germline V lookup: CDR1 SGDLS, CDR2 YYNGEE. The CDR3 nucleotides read TGTGCCAGCAGCGCTACTAGCGGAGGGACCGGGGAGCTGTTTTTT. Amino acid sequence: CASSATSGGTGELFF. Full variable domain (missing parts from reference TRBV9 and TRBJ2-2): DSGVTQTPKHLITATGQRVTLRCSPRSGDLSVYWYQQSLDQGLQFLIQYYNGEERAKGNILERFSAQQFPDLHSELNLSSLELGDSALYFCASSATSGGTGELFFGEGSRLTVL.

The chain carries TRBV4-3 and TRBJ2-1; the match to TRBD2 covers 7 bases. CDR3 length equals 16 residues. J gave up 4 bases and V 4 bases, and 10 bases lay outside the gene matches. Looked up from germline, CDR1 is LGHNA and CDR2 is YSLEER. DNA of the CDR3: TGCGCCAGCAGCCTGAAGCGGCTAGCGGCATACAATGAGCAGTTCTTC. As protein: CASSLKRLAAYNEQFF.

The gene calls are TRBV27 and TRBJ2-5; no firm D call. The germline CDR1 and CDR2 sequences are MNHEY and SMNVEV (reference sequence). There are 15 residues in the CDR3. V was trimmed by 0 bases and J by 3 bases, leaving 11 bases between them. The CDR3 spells CASSLSVPPEETQYF. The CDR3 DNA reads TGTGCCAGCAGTTTATCGGTTCCCCCCGAAGAGACCCAGTACTTC.

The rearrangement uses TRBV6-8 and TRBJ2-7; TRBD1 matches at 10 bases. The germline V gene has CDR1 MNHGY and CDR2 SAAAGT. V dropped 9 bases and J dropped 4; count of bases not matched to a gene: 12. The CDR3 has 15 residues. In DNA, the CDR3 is TGTGCCAGGGCCGCCGAGGACAGGGGGGAATACGAGCAGTACTTC. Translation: CARAAEDRGEYEQYF.

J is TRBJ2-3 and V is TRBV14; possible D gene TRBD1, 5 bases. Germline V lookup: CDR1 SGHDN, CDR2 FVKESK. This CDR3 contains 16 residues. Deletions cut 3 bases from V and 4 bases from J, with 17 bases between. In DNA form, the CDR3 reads TGTGCCAGCAGCCATCGCCGGCAGGGTTTTTCAGATACGCAGTATTTT. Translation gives CASSHRRQGFSDTQYF.

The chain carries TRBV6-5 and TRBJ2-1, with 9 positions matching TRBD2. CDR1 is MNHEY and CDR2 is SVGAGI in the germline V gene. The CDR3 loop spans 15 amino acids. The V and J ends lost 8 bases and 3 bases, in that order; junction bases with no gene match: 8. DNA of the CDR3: TGTGCCAGCTGTCCGAGCGGGAGGAGCTACAATGAGCAGTTCTTC. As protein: CASCPSGRSYNEQFF.

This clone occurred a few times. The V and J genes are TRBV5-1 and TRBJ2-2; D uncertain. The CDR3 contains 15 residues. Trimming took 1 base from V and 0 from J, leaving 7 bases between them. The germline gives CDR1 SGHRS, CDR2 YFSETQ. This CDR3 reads CASSLRATNTGELFF. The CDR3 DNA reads TGCGCCAGCAGCTTGAGGGCTACGAACACCGGGGAGCTGTTTTTT.

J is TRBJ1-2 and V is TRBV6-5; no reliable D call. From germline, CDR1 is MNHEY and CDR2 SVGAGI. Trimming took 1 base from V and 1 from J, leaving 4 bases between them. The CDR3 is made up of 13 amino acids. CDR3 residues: CASSYYYNYGYTF. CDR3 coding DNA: TGTGCCAGCAGTTACTACTATAACTATGGCTACACCTTC.